This TCR beta chain was sequenced during a study of blood T cell repertoires in COVID-19 (dated by TCRdb to the early 2020s). Regarding the research as a whole: The collaborator samples originated in the United States, Italy and Spain and spanned the acute and convalescent phases of COVID-19. The prospective study material was composed of cDNA or gDNA derived from T cells, B-cell-depleted T cells, or PBMCs. Deeply sampled blood TCRbeta repertoires from subjects exposed to, actively infected with, or recovered from COVID-19 were included in the dataset. A freely available public database, intended as a resource for researchers studying the immune response to SARS-CoV-2, is where the repertoires were released. Samples were obtained from the ongoing ImmuneRACE study (first 160 participants) and from about 1,300 subjects provided by 6 global collaborators. Nearly every sample came with metadata listing a de-identified subject ID, COVID-19 status, age in years and sex. Where HLA class I and class II types were available, the types were taken from metadata supplied by the sample provider, not from assay-based typing. Here is what the overall study found, with its caveats: The amount of clinical and demographic metadata varied by source and participant and was provided uncurated.

A note on this clone: Its target antigen remains unknown. No much larger clone exists at a distance of one base, and base qualities are not known.

TCRbeta CDR3 regions were amplified from genomic DNA by means of the immunoSEQ Assay, a bias-controlled multiplex PCR. Processing in the source paper ran as follows. The number of nucleated cells in each sample was estimated by amplification of reference gene primers within the assay. To quantify the absolute abundance of each unique TCRbeta CDR3 rearrangement, sequence reads were collapsed and filtered. For each sample, productive Simpson clonality was calculated as the square root of Simpson's diversity index over productive rearrangements. Held by TCRdb, this immuneACCESS table contains in-frame sequences only and omits some clones. Under half of the omission traces to an unresolved V gene where checked; the cause of the rest is unknown. That table furnishes V, J and clone size, whereas the DNA furnished D and trimming. Within this sample are tens of thousands of clones, with approximately 83% of them counted one time only. The ten largest make up about 26% of the sample.

Measured from the cysteine to the phenylalanine, the CDR3 is 14 residues long. The DNA shown is the 42-base CDR3, in frame from base 1. The germline V gene (reference sequence) sets CDR1 to MNHEY and CDR2 to SMNVEV. From V the trimming removes 7 bases and from J it removes 9 bases, while the gene matches leave 8 bases of the junction unaccounted for. Collaborating institutions collected whole blood in K2EDTA tubes following their own protocols. For TCRbeta analysis, collaborators shipped samples as frozen whole blood, isolated PBMCs, or DNA extracted from either of those sample types. The receptor was derived from a human donor in a cohort sampled during active COVID-19. The chain is encoded by TRBV27 joined to TRBJ1-6; 8 central bases correspond to TRBD1. Sequenced material: peripheral blood. The DNA is TGTGCCAGCACCCCGGGACAGGCAGGTTCACCCCTCCACTTT. It encodes CASTPGQAGSPLHF.